The rows below give T cell receptor beta chains drawn from one sample of a study of CD8 T cells in ankylosing spondylitis. A single record per CDR3 protein comes from TCRdb applying MiXCR to the 5' RACE reads. Among under 400,000 distinct CDR3 sequences, about 9.9% were seen once, and the ten largest hold 9.1%. Sequencing used blood, either unsorted or a sorted T cell fraction (not recorded which). The receptor set was obtained from a female donor with ankylosing spondylitis or in good health (not recorded which). Each CDR3 is given with its conserved first and last residue. A D gene is named only where the DNA matches it firmly. Clone sizes are given selectively: once, few, many, or a class where the clone is expanded.

abundance,v_gene,d_gene,j_gene,CDR3nt,CDR3aa
few,TRBV6-2/TRBV6-3,.,TRBJ2-2,TGTGCCAGCAGTTACGGTGGGAGGACCGGGGAGCTGTTTTTT,CASSYGGRTGELFF
.,TRBV7-6,.,TRBJ2-5,TGTGCCAGCAGCTTATCCGGGACAACCCAAGAGACCCAGTACTTC,CASSLSGTTQETQYF
many,TRBV28,.,TRBJ1-2,TGTGCCAGCAGTATTATGGGGGGGTACCGGGACGGAAATGGCTACACCTTC,CASSIMGGYRDGNGYTF
few,TRBV28,.,TRBJ2-5,TGTGCCAGCAGTTCTTTACGGGGACCCGTCGGGACCCAGTACTTC,CASSSLRGPVGTQYF
.,TRBV30,.,TRBJ2-1,TGTGCCTGGAGTCCCGGGACCCTCAATGAGCAGTTCTTC,CAWSPGTLNEQFF
many,TRBV20-1,.,TRBJ2-1,TGCAGTGCTAGCGATCCTCTAGGGACCGCGGGACGTGAGCAGTTCTTC,CSASDPLGTAGREQFF
.,TRBV5-1,.,TRBJ1-2,TGCGCCAGCAGCCCTTCCTCAGGGATTGACTATGGCTACACCTTC,CASSPSSGIDYGYTF
few,TRBV5-5,TRBD1,TRBJ1-4,TGTGCCAGCAGAAGTGGACAGGGAGGGGAAAAACTGTTTTTT,CASRSGQGGEKLFF
few,TRBV5-1,TRBD1,TRBJ2-1,TGCGCCAGCCGTGACAGGGGCGATGAGCAGTTCTTC,CASRDRGDEQFF
many,TRBV6-6,.,TRBJ2-3,TGTGCCAGCAGTCCGACTGGGTTTGCGCAGTATTTT,CASSPTGFAQYF
many,TRBV20-1,TRBD2,TRBJ2-2,TGCAGTGCCAGGACTAGCGGGTCCACCGGGGAGCTGTTTTTT,CSARTSGSTGELFF
many,TRBV10-3,TRBD1,TRBJ2-5,TGTGCCATCAGTGAGACAGGGGCGAGGGAGACCCAGTACTTC,CAISETGARETQYF
few,TRBV18,TRBD1,TRBJ2-3,TGTGCCAGCTCACCACCGCGGGACAGGGGATTTGTGGATACGCAGTATTTT,CASSPPRDRGFVDTQYF
many,TRBV3-1,TRBD2,TRBJ2-1,TGTGCCAGCAGCCCGGGACTAGATTGGAATGAGCAGTTCTTC,CASSPGLDWNEQFF
many,TRBV20-1,.,TRBJ2-3,TGCAGTGCTAGAGAGGAGGGGTCTTCGCGCACAGATACGCAGTATTTT,CSAREEGSSRTDTQYF
few,TRBV7-2,.,TRBJ2-7,TGTGCCAGCAGACCGAGGGGGTTCAGTCCCTACGAGCAGTACTTC,CASRPRGFSPYEQYF
few,TRBV28,TRBD1,TRBJ2-7,TGTGCCAGCAGAGCCGGGACAGGGGGCCTCTACGAGCAGTACTTC,CASRAGTGGLYEQYF
many,TRBV20-1,TRBD2,TRBJ2-5,TGCAGTGCTAGGTTCGGTAGCGGGGGTCAAGAGACCCAGTACTTC,CSARFGSGGQETQYF
.,TRBV6-2/TRBV6-3,.,TRBJ2-1,TGTGGAGGAAGCTCCTACAATGAGCAGTTCTTC,CGGSSYNEQFF
many,TRBV20-1,TRBD2,TRBJ2-7,TGCAGTGCTACGACTAGCGGGGTCTACGAGCAGTACTTC,CSATTSGVYEQYF